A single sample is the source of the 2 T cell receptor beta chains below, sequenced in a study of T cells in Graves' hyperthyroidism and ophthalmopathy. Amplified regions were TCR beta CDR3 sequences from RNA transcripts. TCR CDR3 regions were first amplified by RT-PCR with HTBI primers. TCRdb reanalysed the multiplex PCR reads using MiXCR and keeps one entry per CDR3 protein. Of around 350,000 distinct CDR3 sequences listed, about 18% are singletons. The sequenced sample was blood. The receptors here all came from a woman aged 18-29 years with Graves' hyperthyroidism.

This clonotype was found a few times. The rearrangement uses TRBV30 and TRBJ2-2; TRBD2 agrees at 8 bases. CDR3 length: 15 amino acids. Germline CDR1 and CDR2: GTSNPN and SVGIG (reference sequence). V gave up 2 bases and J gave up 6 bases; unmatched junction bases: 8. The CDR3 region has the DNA TGTGCCTGGAGTTTACGGGGGGGCTGGGCCGGGGAGCTGTTTTTT. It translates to CAWSLRGGWAGELFF. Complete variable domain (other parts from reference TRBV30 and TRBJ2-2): SQTIHQWPATLVQPVGSPLSLECTVEGTSNPNLYWYRQAAGRGLQLLFYSVGIGQISSEVPQNLSASRPQDRQFILSSKKLLLSDSGFYLCAWSLRGGWAGELFFGEGSRLTVL.

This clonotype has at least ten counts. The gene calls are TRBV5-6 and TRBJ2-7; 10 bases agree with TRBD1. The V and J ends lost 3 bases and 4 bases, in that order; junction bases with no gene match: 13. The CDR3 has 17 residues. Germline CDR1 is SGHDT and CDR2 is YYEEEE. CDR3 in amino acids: CASSWAAGTGVRYEQYF. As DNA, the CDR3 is TGTGCCAGCAGCTGGGCGGCCGGGACAGGGGTTAGATACGAGCAGTACTTC. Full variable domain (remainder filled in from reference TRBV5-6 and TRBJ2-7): DAGVTQSPTHLIKTRGQQVTLRCSPKSGHDTVSWYQQALGQGPQFIFQYYEEEERQRGNFPDRFSGHQFPNYSSELNVNALLLGDSALYLCASSWAAGTGVRYEQYFGPGTRLTVT.